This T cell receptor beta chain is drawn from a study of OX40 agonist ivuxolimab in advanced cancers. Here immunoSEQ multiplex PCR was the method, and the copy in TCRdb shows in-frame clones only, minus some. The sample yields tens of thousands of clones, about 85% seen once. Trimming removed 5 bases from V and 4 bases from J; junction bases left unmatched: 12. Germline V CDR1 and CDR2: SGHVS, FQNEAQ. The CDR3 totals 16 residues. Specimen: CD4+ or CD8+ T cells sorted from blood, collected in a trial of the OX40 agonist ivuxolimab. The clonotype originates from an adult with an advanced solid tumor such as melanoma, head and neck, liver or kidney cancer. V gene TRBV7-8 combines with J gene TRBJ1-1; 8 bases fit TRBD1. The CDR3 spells CASSRYQGALVTEAFF. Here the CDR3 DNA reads TGTGCCAGCAGCCGTTACCAGGGGGCGTTGGTCACTGAAGCTTTCTTT.